The rows below give T cell receptor beta chains drawn from one sample of a study of blood T cells in healthy people across ages. MiXCR, run by TCRdb on the 5' RACE reads, gives a single entry per CDR3 protein. This repertoire shows 1.5 million or so distinct CDR3 sequences, roughly 43% found once; its top ten account for about 3.8%. Sequenced: blood. Every receptor here comes from a woman younger than 30 in good health. Both conserved end residues are part of each CDR3. A D gene is named only where the DNA matches it firmly. Some rows mark clone size as missing; the rest say once, few, many or name a class of expanded clone.

d_call | j_call | v_call | clone_size | cdr3_nt | cdr3_aa
TRBD1 | TRBJ1-1 | TRBV14 | . | TGTGCCAGCAGCCAGCCGGGACAGGGGACCACTGAAGCTTTCTTT | CASSQPGQGTTEAFF
. | TRBJ1-1 | TRBV29-1 | few | TGCAGCGTAGACCGACTACAGGGAGGGATCACTGAAGCTTTCTTT | CSVDRLQGGITEAFF
. | TRBJ2-3 | TRBV6-5 | . | TGTGCCAGCAGTGGATTCGGGGCAGCCACAGATACGCAGTATTTT | CASSGFGAATDTQYF
. | TRBJ1-2 | TRBV29-1 | . | TGCAGCGCCGGAGGAGGGTGGGCTAACTATGGCTACACCTTC | CSAGGGWANYGYTF
. | TRBJ2-7 | TRBV5-1 | . | TGCGCCAGCAGCTTGAACGTCCCCTCAACCTACGAGCAGTACTTC | CASSLNVPSTYEQYF
. | TRBJ2-1 | TRBV27 | few | TGTGCCAGCAGGCTAGTTGGGACGGGGGAGCAGTTCTTC | CASRLVGTGEQFF
. | TRBJ2-6 | TRBV6-2/TRBV6-3 | many | TGTGCCAGCACCCTGGGCTTCTCTGGGGCCAACGTCCTGACTTTC | CASTLGFSGANVLTF
. | TRBJ2-1 | TRBV5-6 | . | TGTGCCAGCAGCTTGTATGACCCGTACAATGAGCAGTTCTTC | CASSLYDPYNEQFF
TRBD2 | TRBJ2-7 | TRBV24-1 | few | TGTGCCACCAGTGATTCGACTAGCGGGACTTACGAGCAGTACTTC | CATSDSTSGTYEQYF
. | TRBJ1-1 | TRBV6-1 | few | TGTGCCAGCAGTGAGGCCCTGAACACTGAAGCTTTCTTT | CASSEALNTEAFF
TRBD1 | TRBJ1-2 | TRBV6-1 | few | TGTGCCAGCAGTGGGACAGGGGGCATTGTAAACTATGGCTACACCTTC | CASSGTGGIVNYGYTF
. | TRBJ2-3 | TRBV5-1 | . | TGCGCCAGCAGCTTGGTGGGTAGCGGCTTATCATGGGATACGCAGTATTTT | CASSLVGSGLSWDTQYF
. | TRBJ1-2 | TRBV6-5 | few | TGTGCCAGCAGTTTCCTAGGTCAGGGCTACACCTTC | CASSFLGQGYTF
TRBD1 | TRBJ2-5 | TRBV12-3/TRBV12-4 | . | TGTGCCAGCAGTTTTGGGACAGGGGGCCGTGAGACCCAGTACTTC | CASSFGTGGRETQYF
. | TRBJ1-2 | TRBV7-2 | few | TGTGCCAGCAGCTTAGGCGGGGGGTCTATCTATGGCTACACCTTC | CASSLGGGSIYGYTF
TRBD2 | TRBJ2-1 | TRBV4-3 | . | TGCGCCAGCAGCCAATGGGCGGGAGGGCCCTCCTACAATGAGCAGTTCTTC | CASSQWAGGPSYNEQFF
. | TRBJ1-5 | TRBV7-2 | few | TGTGCCAGCAGCTTAGAGAAGCAGCCCCAGCATTTT | CASSLEKQPQHF